Each of the 32 T cell receptor beta chains below was sequenced from the same sample in a study of beta chain features in type 1 diabetes. Expressed TCRB transcripts were sequenced after all isolated RNA was converted to cDNA. Produced via immunoSEQ multiplex PCR; TCRdb's table is partial and in-frame only. The sample carries under 300,000 clones, 25% to 30% recorded once. Sequenced input: central memory CD4+ T cells from blood. Receptor source: a man aged 25-40 years in good health.

The rearrangement joins TRBV6-1 to TRBJ2-1; D uncertain. With 2 bases removed from V and 3 bases from J, the gap between germline ends came to 5 bases. Germline V gene lookup returns CDR1 MNHNS and CDR2 SASEGT. The CDR3 is 13 amino acids. The CDR3 coding sequence is TGTGCCAGCAGTGAAATCGTCTACAATGAGCAGTTCTTC. This sequence encodes CASSEIVYNEQFF.

This clone was seen only a few times. V gene TRBV28 combines with J gene TRBJ1-2; no reliable D call. Germline V gene lookup returns CDR1 MDHEN and CDR2 SYDVKM. This CDR3 has 13 residues. Trimming shortened V by 6 bases and J by 4 bases, and 12 bases separated the two germline ends. The CDR3 nucleotides are TGTGCCAGCAGCCGGACGGCGACCTATGGCTACACCTTC. It encodes CASSRTATYGYTF.

J is TRBJ2-3 and V is TRBV18; 8 nucleotides match TRBD2. There are 15 residues in the CDR3. V was clipped by 4 bases and J by 0 bases; unmatched bases: 3. Germline-derived CDR1 and CDR2 are KGHSH and LQKENI. The CDR3 loop is CASSRSSGSTDTQYF. The CDR3 bases are TGTGCCAGCTCACGCTCTAGCGGGAGCACAGATACGCAGTATTTT.

CDR3 loop: CASSLDIHNEQFF. For the CDR3, the DNA is TGCGCCAGCAGCTTGGACATCCACAATGAGCAGTTCTTC. The chain links TRBV5-1 to TRBJ2-1; D uncertain. This CDR3 has 13 amino acids. V gave up 0 bases and J gave up 5 bases, with 6 bases separating them. Germline V lookup: CDR1 SGHRS, CDR2 YFSETQ.

The J gene is TRBJ1-2, the V gene TRBV29-1, with D uncertain. The CDR3 consists of 12 residues. V was clipped by 0 bases and J by 5 bases, with 7 bases between them. Germline assignment: CDR1 SQVTM and CDR2 ANQGSEA. The CDR3, as DNA: TGCAGCGTTGAAGAATCCCGGTATGGCTACACCTTC. This codes for CSVEESRYGYTF.

The chain employs TRBV7-2 and TRBJ2-7; possible D gene TRBD2, 7 bases. CDR3 size: 14 residues. Trimming took 2 bases from V and 3 from J, leaving 11 bases between them. Germline V CDR1 and CDR2: SGHTA, FQGNSA. The CDR3, as DNA: TGTGCCAGCAGCTTAACCGGGGGGCGCTACGAGCAGTACTTC. Translated, it gives CASSLTGGRYEQYF.

The chain links TRBV10-3 to TRBJ1-4; possible D gene TRBD1, 6 bases. Germline CDR1 and CDR2: ENHRY and SYGVKD. The ends were cut back, 0 bases at V and 4 bases at J, with 9 bases in the middle. This CDR3 has 15 residues. In DNA form, the CDR3 reads TGTGCCATCAGTGAGTCAGGGACACTTAATGAAAAACTGTTTTTT. Translating it yields CAISESGTLNEKLFF.

This chain links TRBV9 with TRBJ1-6; possibly TRBD1 for D (6 bases). V was trimmed by 0 bases and J by 7 bases, leaving 8 bases between them. Germline CDR1 reads SGDLS; CDR2 reads YYNGEE. The CDR3 totals 14 residues. The CDR3 DNA sequence: TGTGCCAGCAGCGTAGGGCAGGGGAATTCACCCCTCCACTTT. Translated: CASSVGQGNSPLHF.

This clone was found a few times. The V gene is TRBV9, the J gene TRBJ2-1, with 10 positions matching TRBD2. The CDR3 has 15 residues. V was pared by 0 bases and J by 6 bases, with 3 bases of the junction left unmatched. Germline CDR1 is SGDLS and CDR2 is YYNGEE. In nucleotides, the CDR3 is TGTGCCAGCAGCGTAGCTAGCGGGAGCTTCAATGAGCAGTTCTTC. Protein: CASSVASGSFNEQFF.

The J gene is TRBJ2-3, the V gene TRBV30; D uncertain. The length of the CDR3 is 13 residues. The V end lost 0 bases, the J end lost 2 bases, and 6 bases lay between the germline ends. CDR1 is GTSNPN, CDR2 SVGIG, per germline (reference sequence). Written as DNA, the CDR3 is TGTGCCTGGAGTGTGAAGGCCACAGATACGCAGTATTTT. This translates into CAWSVKATDTQYF.

V and J are TRBV29-1 and TRBJ2-7; D is unresolved. The CDR3 runs 11 residues. Germline V gene lookup returns CDR1 SQVTM and CDR2 ANQGSEA. Trimming took off 4 bases at V and 3 bases at J, with 7 bases between the two ends. DNA for the CDR3: TGCAGCGTTGCACTAAACTACGAGCAGTACTTC. As protein: CSVALNYEQYF.

This chain joins TRBV5-1 and TRBJ1-6; D remains unclear. The V gene lost 0 bases and the J gene lost 5 bases, with 9 bases spanning the gap. Per the germline V gene, CDR1 is SGHRS and CDR2 is YFSETQ. The CDR3 covers 15 residues. CDR3: CASSLGGVDNSPLHF. The DNA for the CDR3 is TGCGCCAGCAGCTTGGGCGGGGTAGATAATTCACCCCTCCACTTT.

The V call is TRBV7-6, the J call TRBJ2-2; D is perhaps TRBD1 (5 bases). With 2 bases removed from V and 6 bases from J, the gap between germline ends came to 13 bases. The CDR3 has 15 amino acids. Germline CDR1 and CDR2: SGHVS and FNYEAQ. CDR3 nucleotide sequence: TGTGCCAGCAGCTTATCAGGGTTTGGGGCCGGGGAGCTGTTTTTT. Its protein product is CASSLSGFGAGELFF.

This chain uses TRBV5-1 with TRBJ2-7; 8 bases align to TRBD2. The V gene end was trimmed by 1 base and the J gene end by 1 base; junction bases not matched to a gene: 4. Germline V gene data show CDR1 as SGHRS and CDR2 as YFSETQ. This CDR3 region has 15 residues. The CDR3 reads CASSLSSGGSYEQYF. For the CDR3, the DNA is TGCGCCAGCAGCTTGTCGAGCGGGGGATCCTACGAGCAGTACTTC.

This clone was observed a few times. V is TRBV7-9 and J is TRBJ1-1; D is perhaps TRBD1 (6 bases). The germline CDR1 and CDR2 sequences are SEHNR and FQNEAQ (reference sequence). V lost 7 bases to trimming and J lost 5 bases, with 14 bases between them. The CDR3 loop spans 13 amino acids. In DNA, the CDR3 is TGTGCCAGCAACGGGGGCATTGGAACTGAAGCTTTCTTT. Translation: CASNGGIGTEAFF.

CDR3 bases: TGTGCCAGCAGCTTAGCGACAACCAGCACAGATACGCAGTATTTT. It codes for CASSLATTSTDTQYF. The genes are TRBV7-9 and TRBJ2-3, with unresolved D. This CDR3 spans 15 amino acids. V was trimmed by 0 bases and J by 0 bases, leaving 7 bases between them. CDR1 and CDR2 (germline): SEHNR, FQNEAQ (reference sequence).

V gene TRBV29-1 combines with J gene TRBJ2-5; D tentatively fits TRBD1 or TRBD2 (5 bases each). The end of the DNA fits TRBJ2-7 better, so the J call may be wrong. Germline V gene data show CDR1 as SQVTM and CDR2 as ANQGSEA. CDR3 length: 12 residues. CDR3 sequence: CSVAVREYEQYF. In DNA, the CDR3 is TGCAGCGTTGCGGTCAGGGAGTACGAGCAGTACTTC.

This sequence joins TRBV7-2 and TRBJ2-3, with 9 bases matching TRBD2. J gave up 5 bases and V 3 bases, and 15 bases lay outside the gene matches. The CDR3 totals 18 residues. CDR1 SGHTA and CDR2 FQGNSA come from the germline V gene. The DNA for the CDR3 is TGTGCCAGCAGCTTTTCCCACCCATCAGCGGGAGGCGGAGATACGCAGTATTTT. It translates to CASSFSHPSAGGGDTQYF.

The rearrangement links TRBV4-2 to TRBJ1-2; D gene uncertain. Germline V gene sequence: CDR1 LGHNA, CDR2 YNFKEQ. The CDR3 is 13 residues long. Trimming shortened V by 4 bases and J by 7 bases, and 13 bases separated the two germline ends. CDR3 nucleotide sequence: TGTGCCAGCAGCCCAGAGGAACGAGCTGGCTACACCTTC. Amino acids: CASSPEERAGYTF.

This clone was detected only a few times. The V gene is TRBV15, the J gene TRBJ2-4; TRBD2 is a possible D gene (6 bases). The length of the CDR3 is 16 residues. The V end lost 5 bases, the J end lost 0 bases, and 14 bases lay between the germline ends. CDR1 and CDR2 (germline): LNHNV, YYDKDF (reference sequence). CDR3 bases: TGTGCCACCAGCCGGGACTTGGCCCTAGCCAAAAACATTCAGTACTTC. Protein: CATSRDLALAKNIQYF.

This clone was counted between two and nine times. The chain recombines TRBV15 with TRBJ2-5; 8 bases line up with TRBD2. J was trimmed by 1 base and V by 5 bases; bases with no gene match: 6. CDR3 length: 15 residues. The germline CDR1 and CDR2 sequences are LNHNV and YYDKDF (reference sequence). The CDR3 here is CATSLSGGSQETQYF. Here the CDR3 DNA reads TGTGCCACCAGCCTCAGCGGGGGAAGCCAAGAGACCCAGTACTTC.

The chain links TRBV7-9 to TRBJ2-5; 10 bases line up with TRBD2. CDR1 is SEHNR and CDR2 is FQNEAQ in the germline V gene (reference sequence). With V trimmed by 5 bases and J by 4 bases, 7 bases remained unmatched. The length of the CDR3 is 15 residues. Here the CDR3 reads CASSRAGGPSETQYF. The CDR3 DNA reads TGTGCCAGCAGCCGAGCGGGAGGGCCTTCAGAGACCCAGTACTTC.

This clone was seen more than once but under ten times. This chain links TRBV5-1 with TRBJ2-7; possibly TRBD1 for D (5 bases). Trimming took 1 base from V and 5 from J, leaving 16 bases between them. Per the germline V gene, CDR1 is SGHRS and CDR2 is YFSETQ. The CDR3 is made up of 15 amino acids. The CDR3 spells CASSLLRRDEDEQYF. Here the CDR3 DNA reads TGCGCCAGCAGCTTGTTGCGCAGGGATGAGGACGAGCAGTACTTC.

This sequence joins TRBV9 and TRBJ1-2; D is uncertain. The CDR3 length is 13 residues. V gave up 1 base and J gave up 4 bases, with 8 bases separating them. Germline CDR1 is SGDLS and CDR2 is YYNGEE. The CDR3 DNA reads as TGTGCCAGCAGCGTATCCGGGATCTATGGCTACACCTTC. Translation: CASSVSGIYGYTF.

The chain is built from TRBV7-2 and TRBJ2-7; 8 bases agree with TRBD1. J gave up 2 bases and V 5 bases, and 8 bases lay outside the gene matches. CDR3 length equals 15 residues. CDR1 SGHTA and CDR2 FQGNSA come from the germline V gene. CDR3 loop: CASSPNPRGPYEQYF. CDR3 in DNA: TGTGCCAGCAGCCCCAACCCCAGGGGGCCCTACGAGCAGTACTTC.

The chain links TRBV5-6 to TRBJ2-3; D gene uncertain. CDR1 is SGHDT, CDR2 YYEEEE, per germline. This CDR3 comprises 14 residues. V was shortened by 4 bases and J by 2 bases, with 11 bases between the two germline ends. CDR3 residues: CASSRTILTDTQYF. Written as DNA, the CDR3 is TGTGCCAGCAGCCGGACGATACTCACAGATACGCAGTATTTT. Together with reference TRBV5-6 and TRBJ2-3, the CDR3 gives the full variable domain: DAGVTQSPTHLIKTRGQQVTLRCSPKSGHDTVSWYQQALGQGPQFIFQYYEEEERQRGNFPDRFSGHQFPNYSSELNVNALLLGDSALYLCASSRTILTDTQYFGPGTRLTVL.

This clone was seen a handful of times. The rearrangement uses TRBV7-9 and TRBJ2-7; perhaps TRBD1 as D (6 bases). This CDR3 comprises 13 residues. Per germline, CDR1 SEHNR and CDR2 FQNEAQ (reference sequence). The V and J ends lost 3 bases and 5 bases respectively, with 11 bases between them. CDR3 DNA: TGTGCCAGCAGCTTCACTCAGGGGCACGAGCAGTACTTC. It is translated as CASSFTQGHEQYF. Full variable domain (outside the CDR3, taken from reference TRBV7-9 and TRBJ2-7): DTGVSQNPRHKITKRGQNVTFRCDPISEHNRLYWYRQTLGQGPEFLTYFQNEAQLEKSRLLSDRFSAERPKGSFSTLEIQRTEQGDSAMYLCASSFTQGHEQYFGPGTRLTVT.

This clone was seen more than once but under ten times. The chain is built from TRBV29-1 and TRBJ1-5; the D gene is possibly TRBD1 (6 bases). CDR3 length: 13 residues. Deletions cut 7 bases from V and 0 bases from J, with 10 bases between. Germline CDR1 and CDR2: SQVTM and ANQGSEA. CDR3 coding DNA: TGCAGCGCGACGGACAGTAGCAATCAGCCCCAGCATTTT. Translation: CSATDSSNQPQHF.

This clone has just a few counts. The chain uses TRBV30 and TRBJ1-2; a weak D match, TRBD1 (5 bases). CDR1 and CDR2 from the germline V gene are GTSNPN and SVGIG (reference sequence). V dropped 2 bases and J dropped 8 bases, with 12 bases sitting between them. This CDR3 has 12 amino acids. The CDR3 region is CAWSLGDAGYTF. CDR3 bases: TGTGCCTGGAGTCTGGGGGACGCGGGCTACACCTTC.

This clone showed up just once. The chain carries TRBV18 and TRBJ2-1; a weak D match, TRBD2 (5 bases). V lost 3 bases to trimming and J lost 2 bases, with 11 bases between them. This CDR3 contains 15 residues. Per germline, CDR1 KGHSH and CDR2 LQKENI. The CDR3 protein is CASSPVARAYNEQFF. The CDR3 DNA sequence: TGTGCCAGCTCACCGGTAGCGCGAGCCTACAATGAGCAGTTCTTC.

The V gene is TRBV4-2, the J gene TRBJ2-1; D could derive from TRBD1 or TRBD2 (6 bases each). The CDR3 extends over 15 amino acids. V lost 0 bases and J 7 bases, leaving 13 bases between the germline ends. CDR1 LGHNA and CDR2 YNFKEQ come from the germline V gene. This chain's CDR3 is CASSQEGGASNEQFF. CDR3 coding DNA: TGTGCCAGCAGCCAAGAGGGGGGCGCATCGAATGAGCAGTTCTTC.

Only a few counts were recorded for this clone. The chain uses TRBV2 and TRBJ2-5; D remains unclear. This CDR3 region has 10 residues. Germline V CDR1 and CDR2: SNHLY, FYNNEI. Trimming pared 8 bases from V and 5 bases from J, leaving 6 bases between. In nucleotides, the CDR3 is TGTGCCAGCGCAAGTGAGACCCAGTACTTC. Its translation: CASASETQYF.